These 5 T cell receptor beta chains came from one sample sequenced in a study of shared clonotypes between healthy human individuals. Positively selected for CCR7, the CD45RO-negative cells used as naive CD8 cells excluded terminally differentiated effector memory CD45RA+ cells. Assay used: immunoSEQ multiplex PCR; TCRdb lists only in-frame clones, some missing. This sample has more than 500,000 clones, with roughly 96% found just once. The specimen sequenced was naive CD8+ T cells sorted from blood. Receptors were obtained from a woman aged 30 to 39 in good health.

DNA for the CDR3: TGCAGCGTCGTCCGAGACGACTCCTACGAGCAGTACTTC. Its protein product is CSVVRDDSYEQYF. The gene calls are TRBV29-1 and TRBJ2-7; D gene uncertain. Germline CDR1 reads SQVTM; CDR2 reads ANQGSEA. This CDR3 contains 13 residues. Trimming removed 6 bases from V and 0 bases from J, with 12 bases in between.

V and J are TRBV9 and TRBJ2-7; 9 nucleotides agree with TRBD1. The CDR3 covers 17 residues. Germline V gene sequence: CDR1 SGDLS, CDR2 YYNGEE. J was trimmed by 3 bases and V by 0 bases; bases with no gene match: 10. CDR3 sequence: CASSVDYSTGGVYEQYF. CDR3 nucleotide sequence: TGTGCCAGCAGCGTAGATTATAGCACAGGGGGCGTCTACGAGCAGTACTTC.

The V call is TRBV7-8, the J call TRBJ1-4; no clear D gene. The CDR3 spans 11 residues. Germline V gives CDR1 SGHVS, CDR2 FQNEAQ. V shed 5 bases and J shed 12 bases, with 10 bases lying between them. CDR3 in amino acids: CASSNQKELFF. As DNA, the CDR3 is TGTGCCAGCAGCAATCAGAAAGAACTGTTTTTT.

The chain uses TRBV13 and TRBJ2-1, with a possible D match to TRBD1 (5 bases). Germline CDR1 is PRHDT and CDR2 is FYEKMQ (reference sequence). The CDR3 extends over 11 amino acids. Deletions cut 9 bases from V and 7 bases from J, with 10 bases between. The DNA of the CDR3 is TGTGCCAGTGGGGCTCGGAATGAGCAGTTCTTC. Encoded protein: CASGARNEQFF.

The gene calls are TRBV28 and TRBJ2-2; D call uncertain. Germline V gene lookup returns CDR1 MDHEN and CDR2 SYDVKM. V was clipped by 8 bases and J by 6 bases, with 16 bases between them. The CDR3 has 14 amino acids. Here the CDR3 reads CASSIPGGSGELFF. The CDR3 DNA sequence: TGTGCCAGCTCCATACCCGGTGGGTCCGGGGAGCTGTTTTTT.